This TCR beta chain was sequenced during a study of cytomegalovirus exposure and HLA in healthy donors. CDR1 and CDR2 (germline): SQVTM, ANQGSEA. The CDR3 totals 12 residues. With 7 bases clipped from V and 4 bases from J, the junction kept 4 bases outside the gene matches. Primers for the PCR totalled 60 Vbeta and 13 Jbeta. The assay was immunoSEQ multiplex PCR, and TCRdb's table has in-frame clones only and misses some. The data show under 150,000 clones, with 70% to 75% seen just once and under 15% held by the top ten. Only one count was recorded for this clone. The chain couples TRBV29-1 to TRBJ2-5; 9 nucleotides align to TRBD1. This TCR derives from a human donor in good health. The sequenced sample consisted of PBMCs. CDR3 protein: CSGGQGPETQYF. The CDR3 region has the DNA TGCAGCGGGGGACAGGGCCCAGAGACCCAGTACTTC.